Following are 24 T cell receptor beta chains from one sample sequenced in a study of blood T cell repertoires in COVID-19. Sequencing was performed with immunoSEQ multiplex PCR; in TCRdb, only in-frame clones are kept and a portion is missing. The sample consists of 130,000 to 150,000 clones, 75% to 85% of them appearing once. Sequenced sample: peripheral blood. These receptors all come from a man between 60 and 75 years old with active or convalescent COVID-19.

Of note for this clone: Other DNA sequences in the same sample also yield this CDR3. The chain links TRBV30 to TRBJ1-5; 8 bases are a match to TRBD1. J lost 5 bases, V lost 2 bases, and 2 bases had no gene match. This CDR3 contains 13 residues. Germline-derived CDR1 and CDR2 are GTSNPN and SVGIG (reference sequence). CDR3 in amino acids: CAWSRQGYQPQHF. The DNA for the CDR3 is TGTGCCTGGAGTCGACAGGGGTATCAGCCCCAGCATTTT. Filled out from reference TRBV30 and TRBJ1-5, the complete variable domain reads SQTIHQWPATLVQPVGSPLSLECTVEGTSNPNLYWYRQAAGRGLQLLFYSVGIGQISSEVPQNLSASRPQDRQFILSSKKLLLSDSGFYLCAWSRQGYQPQHFGDGTRLSIL.

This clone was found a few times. The CDR3: CASSSGSGGSGNTIYF. The CDR3 DNA is TGTGCCAGCAGCTCCGGTTCGGGGGGCTCTGGAAACACCATATATTTT. The rearrangement uses TRBV11-3 and TRBJ1-3, with D perhaps TRBD1 (5 bases). With 4 bases removed from V and 0 bases from J, the gap between germline ends came to 13 bases. This CDR3 has 16 amino acids. The V gene's germline CDR1 is SGHNT and CDR2 YENEEA.

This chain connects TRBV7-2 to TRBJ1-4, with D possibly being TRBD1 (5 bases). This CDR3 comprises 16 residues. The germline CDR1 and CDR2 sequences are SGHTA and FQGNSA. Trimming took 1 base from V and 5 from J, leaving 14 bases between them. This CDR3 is CASSLEGLGLNEKLFF. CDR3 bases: TGTGCCAGCAGCTTAGAGGGACTTGGGCTGAATGAAAAACTGTTTTTT.

This CDR3 is CASSQQDITSGVGYGYTF. The CDR3 DNA sequence: TGCGCCAGCAGCCAACAGGATATTACGTCAGGGGTAGGGTATGGCTACACCTTC. The chain couples TRBV4-1 to TRBJ1-2; possibly TRBD1 for D (6 bases). From germline, CDR1 is MGHRA and CDR2 YSYEKL. V dropped 2 bases and J dropped 5 bases, with 24 bases sitting between them. The CDR3 is made up of 18 amino acids.

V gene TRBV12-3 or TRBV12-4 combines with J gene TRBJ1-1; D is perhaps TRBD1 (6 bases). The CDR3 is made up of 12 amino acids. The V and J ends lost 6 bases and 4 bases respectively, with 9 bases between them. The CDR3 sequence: CASRTGTTEAFF. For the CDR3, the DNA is TGTGCCAGCAGAACAGGGACCACTGAAGCTTTCTTT.

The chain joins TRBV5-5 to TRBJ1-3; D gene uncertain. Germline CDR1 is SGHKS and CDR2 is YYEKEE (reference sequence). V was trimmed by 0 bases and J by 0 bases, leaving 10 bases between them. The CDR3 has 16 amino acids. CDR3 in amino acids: CASSLAPGNSGNTIYF. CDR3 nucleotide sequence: TGTGCCAGCAGCTTGGCCCCCGGGAACTCTGGAAACACCATATATTTT.

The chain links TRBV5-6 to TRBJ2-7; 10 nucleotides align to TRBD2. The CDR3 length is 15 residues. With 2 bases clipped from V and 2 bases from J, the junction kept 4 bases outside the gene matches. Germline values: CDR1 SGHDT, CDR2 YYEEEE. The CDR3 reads CASSFSTSGPYEQYV. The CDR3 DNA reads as TGTGCCAGCAGCTTTTCGACTAGCGGGCCCTACGAGCAGTACGTC.

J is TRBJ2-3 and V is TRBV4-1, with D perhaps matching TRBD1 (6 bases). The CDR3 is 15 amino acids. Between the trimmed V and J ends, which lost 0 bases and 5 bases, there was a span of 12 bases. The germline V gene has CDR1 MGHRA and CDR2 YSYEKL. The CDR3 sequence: CASSQDAGELDTQYF. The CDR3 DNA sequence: TGCGCCAGCAGCCAAGATGCAGGGGAATTAGATACGCAGTATTTT.

The CDR3 sequence: CASRGTGGHEQFF. As DNA, the CDR3 is TGTGCCAGTAGGGGGACAGGAGGACATGAGCAGTTCTTC. The chain couples TRBV19 to TRBJ2-1; 8 bases fit TRBD1. The junction had 6 bases not matched to a gene; V was cut back by 6 bases and J by 8 bases. The CDR3 runs 13 residues. Germline CDR1 and CDR2: LNHDA and SQIVND (reference sequence).

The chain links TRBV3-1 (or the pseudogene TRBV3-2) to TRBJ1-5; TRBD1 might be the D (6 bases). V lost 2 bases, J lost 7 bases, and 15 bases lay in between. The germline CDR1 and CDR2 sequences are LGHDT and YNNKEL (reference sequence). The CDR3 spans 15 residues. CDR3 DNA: TGTGCCAGCAGCCAATATCAGGGGTCGAACCAGCCCCAGCATTTT. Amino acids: CASSQYQGSNQPQHF.

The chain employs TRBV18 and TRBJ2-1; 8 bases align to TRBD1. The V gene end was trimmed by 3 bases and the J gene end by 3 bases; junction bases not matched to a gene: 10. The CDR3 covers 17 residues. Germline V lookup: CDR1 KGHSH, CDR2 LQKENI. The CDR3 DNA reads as TGTGCCAGCTCACCCAGAGCCTCAGGGGGCCGCTACAATGAGCAGTTCTTC. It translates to CASSPRASGGRYNEQFF. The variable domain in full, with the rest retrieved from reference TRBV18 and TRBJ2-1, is NAGVMQNPRHLVRRRGQEARLRCSPMKGHSHVYWYRQLPEEGLKFMVYLQKENIIDESGMPKERFSAEFPKEGPSILRIQQVVRGDSAAYFCASSPRASGGRYNEQFFGPGTRLTVL.

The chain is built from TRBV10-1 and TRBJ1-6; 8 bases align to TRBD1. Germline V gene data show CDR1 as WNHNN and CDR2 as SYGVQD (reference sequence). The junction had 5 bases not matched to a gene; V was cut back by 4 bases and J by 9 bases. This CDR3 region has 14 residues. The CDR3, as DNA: TGCGCCAGCAGTGGGGGACAGGCGGGTTCACCCCTCCACTTT. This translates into CASSGGQAGSPLHF.

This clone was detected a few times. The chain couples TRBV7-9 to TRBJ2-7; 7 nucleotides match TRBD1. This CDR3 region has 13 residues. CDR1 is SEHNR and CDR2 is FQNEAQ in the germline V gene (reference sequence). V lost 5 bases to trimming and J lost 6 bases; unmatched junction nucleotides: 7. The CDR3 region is CASSPRDSPEQYV. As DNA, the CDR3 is TGTGCCAGCAGCCCGAGGGACAGCCCCGAGCAGTACGTC.

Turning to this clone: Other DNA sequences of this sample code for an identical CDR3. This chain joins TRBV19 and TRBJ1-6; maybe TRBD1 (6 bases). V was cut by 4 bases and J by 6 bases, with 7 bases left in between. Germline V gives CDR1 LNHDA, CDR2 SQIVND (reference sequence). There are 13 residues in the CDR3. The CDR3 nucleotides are TGTGCCAGTAGTACAGGGGCTAATTCACCCCTCCACTTT. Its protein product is CASSTGANSPLHF.

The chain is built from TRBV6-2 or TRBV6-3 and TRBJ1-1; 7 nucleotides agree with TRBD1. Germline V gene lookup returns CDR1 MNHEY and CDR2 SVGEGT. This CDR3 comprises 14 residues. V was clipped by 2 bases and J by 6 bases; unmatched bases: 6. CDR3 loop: CASSYQTGDAEAFF. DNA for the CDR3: TGTGCCAGCAGTTACCAAACAGGGGACGCTGAAGCTTTCTTT.

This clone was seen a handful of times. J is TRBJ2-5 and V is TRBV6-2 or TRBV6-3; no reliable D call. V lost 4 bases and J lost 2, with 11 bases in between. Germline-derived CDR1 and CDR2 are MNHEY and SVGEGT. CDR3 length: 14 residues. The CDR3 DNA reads TGTGCCAGCAGTTCGAGACATGATCAAGAGACCCAGTACTTC. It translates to CASSSRHDQETQYF.

As DNA, the CDR3 is TGTGCCAGCAGCCAAGATTTTGGACAGGGAGAATACGAGCAGTACTTC. Amino acid sequence: CASSQDFGQGEYEQYF. The chain is built from TRBV14 and TRBJ2-7; 8 bases align to TRBD1. The CDR3 extends over 16 amino acids. With 0 bases clipped from V and 4 bases from J, the junction kept 8 bases outside the gene matches. CDR1 is SGHDN, CDR2 FVKESK, per germline.

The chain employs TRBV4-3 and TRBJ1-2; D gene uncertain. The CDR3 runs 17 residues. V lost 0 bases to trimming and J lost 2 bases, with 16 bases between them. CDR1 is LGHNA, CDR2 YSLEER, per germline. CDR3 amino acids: CASSQDNSSPGNYGYTF. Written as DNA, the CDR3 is TGCGCCAGCAGCCAAGATAATTCCTCTCCGGGAAACTATGGCTACACCTTC.

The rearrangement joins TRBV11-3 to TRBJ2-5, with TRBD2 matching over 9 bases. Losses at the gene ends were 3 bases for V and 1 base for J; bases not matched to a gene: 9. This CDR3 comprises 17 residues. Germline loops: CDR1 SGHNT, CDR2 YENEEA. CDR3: CASSFLRSGRTQETQYF. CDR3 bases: TGTGCCAGCAGCTTTTTGAGGAGCGGGAGGACCCAAGAGACCCAGTACTTC.

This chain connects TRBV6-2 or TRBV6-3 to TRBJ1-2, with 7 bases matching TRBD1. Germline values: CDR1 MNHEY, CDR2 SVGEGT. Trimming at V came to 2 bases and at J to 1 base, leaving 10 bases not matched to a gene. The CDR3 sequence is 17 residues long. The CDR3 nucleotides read TGTGCCAGCAGTTACGGTCTTGGCAGGGGGAATAACTATGGCTACACCTTC. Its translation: CASSYGLGRGNNYGYTF.

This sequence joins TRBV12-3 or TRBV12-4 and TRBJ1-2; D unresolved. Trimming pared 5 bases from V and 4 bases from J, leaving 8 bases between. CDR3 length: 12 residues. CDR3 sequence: CASSAASYGYTF. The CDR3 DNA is TGTGCCAGCAGTGCGGCTAGCTATGGCTACACCTTC.

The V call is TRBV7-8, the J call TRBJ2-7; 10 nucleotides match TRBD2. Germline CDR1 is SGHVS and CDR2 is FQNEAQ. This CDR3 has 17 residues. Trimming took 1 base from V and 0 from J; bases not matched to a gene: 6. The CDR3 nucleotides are TGTGCCAGCAGCTTAGTTACTAGCGGGGCAAGCTCCTACGAGCAGTACGTC. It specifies CASSLVTSGASSYEQYV.

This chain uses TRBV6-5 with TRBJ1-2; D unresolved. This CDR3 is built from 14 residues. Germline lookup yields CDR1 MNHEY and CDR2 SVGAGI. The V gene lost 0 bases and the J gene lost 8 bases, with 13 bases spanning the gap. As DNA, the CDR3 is TGTGCCAGCAGTTACTCGAGTGAGTTCCCGGGCTACACCTTC. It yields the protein CASSYSSEFPGYTF.

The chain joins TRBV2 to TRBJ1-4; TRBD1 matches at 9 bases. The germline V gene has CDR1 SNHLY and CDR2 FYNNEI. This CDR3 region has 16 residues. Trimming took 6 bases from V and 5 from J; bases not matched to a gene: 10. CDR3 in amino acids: CASRIMTGGKNEKLFF. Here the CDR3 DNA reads TGTGCCAGCAGAATAATGACAGGGGGAAAAAATGAAAAACTGTTTTTT.